Listed here are 17 T cell receptor beta chains from one sample, sequenced in a study of multiple sclerosis patients with progressive multifocal leukoencephalopathy. Assay: immunoSEQ multiplex PCR; the TCRdb copy retains only in-frame clones and omits some. Of 26,000 or so clones listed, approximately 90% are singletons. Time point specified: around eleven months of natalizumab therapy. The input for sequencing was PBMCs, taken from a patient treated with natalizumab. The receptors originated from a man aged 25-45 years with multiple sclerosis.

This chain links TRBV27 with TRBJ2-1, with D perhaps matching TRBD1 (6 bases). The CDR3 is 15 residues long. The V and J ends lost 7 bases and 3 bases respectively, with 16 bases between them. Germline V gene data show CDR1 as MNHEY and CDR2 as SMNVEV (reference sequence). The CDR3 sequence: CASNKGVAVYNEQFF. CDR3 DNA: TGTGCCAGCAATAAGGGGGTTGCGGTCTACAATGAGCAGTTCTTC.

This rearrangement joins TRBV5-1 to TRBJ1-2, with TRBD1 identical over 7 bases. The CDR3 is 14 residues long. V dropped 4 bases and J dropped 8; count of bases not matched to a gene: 11. Germline CDR1 SGHRS, CDR2 YFSETQ. For the CDR3, the DNA is TGCGCCAGCAGCAACCGACAGGGTCAAGGAGGCTACACCTTC. Its protein product is CASSNRQGQGGYTF.

The V call is TRBV29-1, the J call TRBJ2-5, with D possibly TRBD2 on 6 matching bases. The CDR3 has 14 amino acids. Germline CDR1 is SQVTM and CDR2 is ANQGSEA. With 4 bases removed from V and 2 bases from J, the gap between germline ends came to 14 bases. The CDR3 here is CSVGGATGQETQYF. Here the CDR3 DNA reads TGCAGCGTTGGCGGGGCTACGGGGCAAGAGACCCAGTACTTC.

The chain joins TRBV18 to TRBJ2-7; possibly TRBD2 for D (6 bases). CDR1 is KGHSH and CDR2 is LQKENI in the germline V gene. Trimming pared 0 bases from V and 3 bases from J, leaving 6 bases between. CDR3 length: 13 amino acids. CDR3 nucleotides: TGTGCCAGCTCACCACCGGGGGGCTACGAGCAGTACGTC. Protein sequence: CASSPPGGYEQYV.

V usage is TRBV7-8 and J usage is TRBJ2-5; TRBD1 matches 9 bases. Germline CDR1 and CDR2: SGHVS and FQNEAQ. The CDR3 is 13 amino acids. After removal of 6 bases from V and 4 bases from J, the junction contained 3 bases not matched to a gene. CDR3 bases: TGTGCCAGCAGGCTACAGGGGGCAGAGACCCAGTACTTC. Translated: CASRLQGAETQYF.

The gene calls are TRBV18 and TRBJ1-2; TRBD1 matches at 7 bases. The CDR3 is 15 amino acids. J gave up 5 bases and V 3 bases, and 9 bases lay outside the gene matches. CDR1 and CDR2 (germline): KGHSH, LQKENI. The CDR3 reads CASSPLGQEVYGYTF. CDR3 in DNA: TGTGCCAGCTCACCTCTAGGACAGGAAGTTTATGGCTACACCTTC.

V usage is TRBV7-8 and J usage is TRBJ1-2, with D maybe TRBD1 (6 bases). CDR3 size: 15 residues. Trimming left V 5 bases short and J 4 bases short, with 17 bases between. Per germline, CDR1 SGHVS and CDR2 FQNEAQ. CDR3 loop: CASSPEGGRGYGYTF. The CDR3 DNA is TGTGCCAGCAGCCCAGAGGGGGGGCGCGGCTATGGCTACACCTTC.

Only one count was recorded for this clone. The chain carries TRBV28 and TRBJ2-5; weak D call: TRBD1 (5 bases). Germline CDR1 MDHEN, CDR2 SYDVKM. V was trimmed by 6 bases and J by 0 bases, leaving 17 bases between them. The CDR3 loop spans 16 amino acids. CDR3 loop: CASSSPRQNYQETQYF. The CDR3 DNA reads as TGTGCCAGCAGCTCTCCCAGACAGAATTACCAAGAGACCCAGTACTTC.

The chain carries TRBV4-1 and TRBJ2-3; 7 nucleotides agree with TRBD2. Germline trimming cut 7 bases from V and 0 bases from J; bases unmatched to any gene: 7. This CDR3 contains 15 residues. CDR1 and CDR2 from the germline V gene are MGHRA and YSYEKL. The CDR3 DNA follows: TGCGCCAGCAACCGGCTAGCGGACAGCACAGATACGCAGTATTTT. Protein sequence: CASNRLADSTDTQYF.

The chain joins TRBV12-5 to TRBJ1-4, with D possibly matching TRBD1 (5 bases). V lost 3 bases and J 3 bases, leaving 5 bases between the germline ends. From germline, CDR1 is LGHNT and CDR2 FRNRAP. The CDR3 covers 13 residues. The CDR3 sequence: CASGFRANEKLFF. The CDR3 coding sequence is TGTGCTAGTGGTTTCAGGGCTAATGAAAAACTGTTTTTT.

This clone was found once. V usage is TRBV7-8 and J usage is TRBJ2-3; perhaps TRBD2 as D (5 bases). This CDR3 is 19 amino acids long. Trimming stripped 5 bases from V and 6 bases from J, with 30 bases between. Germline loops: CDR1 SGHVS, CDR2 FQNEAQ. The CDR3 region has the DNA TGTGCCAGCAGCCAGACCGGGCCCCATTTTTTAACGGGGTCGGATACGCAGTATTTT. This sequence encodes CASSQTGPHFLTGSDTQYF.

The chain carries TRBV13 and TRBJ2-1, with 9 bases aligning to TRBD2. Per germline, CDR1 PRHDT and CDR2 FYEKMQ (reference sequence). Trimming took 5 bases from V and 8 from J; bases not matched to a gene: 7. The CDR3 is 14 residues long. The CDR3 loop is CASSAGTSIYEQFF. The CDR3 nucleotides are TGTGCCAGCAGCGCCGGGACTAGCATCTATGAGCAGTTCTTC.

The chain joins TRBV19 to TRBJ1-2; a weak D match, TRBD1 (5 bases). V lost 5 bases and J lost 2, with 15 bases in between. The germline CDR1 and CDR2 sequences are LNHDA and SQIVND (reference sequence). The CDR3 extends over 15 amino acids. In DNA form, the CDR3 reads TGTGCCAGTAGTCCCATTGCGAAGGGGAACTATGGCTACACCTTC. Translated: CASSPIAKGNYGYTF.

This chain links TRBV11-2 with TRBJ2-2; 7 bases align to TRBD1. The CDR3 spans 16 residues. CDR1 is SGHAT, CDR2 FQNNGV, per germline. The junction had 13 bases not matched to a gene; V was cut back by 5 bases and J by 7 bases. The CDR3 reads CASSRFETGFFGELFF. CDR3 sequence (DNA): TGTGCCAGCAGCCGGTTTGAGACAGGGTTTTTCGGGGAGCTGTTTTTT.

The rearrangement joins TRBV4-2 to TRBJ2-2, with D perhaps matching TRBD2 (6 bases). The V gene's germline CDR1 is LGHNA and CDR2 YNFKEQ. Trimming shortened V by 6 bases and J by 5 bases, and 10 bases separated the two germline ends. The CDR3 runs to 13 residues. CDR3 amino acids: CASRKSGTGELFF. The CDR3 nucleotides are TGTGCCAGCAGAAAGAGCGGGACCGGGGAGCTGTTTTTT.

This chain connects TRBV29-1 to TRBJ2-3, with 10 bases aligning to TRBD1. This CDR3 is 14 amino acids long. The junction had 8 bases not matched to a gene; V was cut back by 7 bases and J by 4 bases. Germline CDR1 reads SQVTM; CDR2 reads ANQGSEA. CDR3 bases: TGCAGCGCCAGACAGGGGGCTCTGGCAGATACGCAGTATTTT. Protein product: CSARQGALADTQYF.

The gene calls are TRBV29-1 and TRBJ1-1, with D unresolved. There are 13 residues in the CDR3. Germline CDR1 reads SQVTM; CDR2 reads ANQGSEA. The V end lost 6 bases, the J end lost 3 bases, and 14 bases lay between the germline ends. DNA of the CDR3: TGCAGCGTCCGAGCAGACCAAGACACTGAAGCTTTCTTT. This translates into CSVRADQDTEAFF.